These T cell receptor beta chains were read from a single sample in a study of CD8+ T cells in alopecia areata. Produced via immunoSEQ multiplex PCR; TCRdb's table is partial and in-frame only. The data contain about 74,000 clones, over 25% of them singletons. Sample: CD8+ T cells sorted from blood, taken at week 4, from a patient treated with tofacitinib. The receptors originated from a human donor with alopecia areata. The CDR3 runs from the conserved cysteine through the conserved F or W. D genes are given only for firm matches. Clone size is not always given. Where it is, it says once, few, many or a class for expanded clones.

size: -; length: 11; V: TRBV11-2; D: -; J: TRBJ2-1; DNA: TGTGCCAGCAGCCCGGGACTCTACTGGTTCTTC; CDR3: CASSPGLYWFF
size: -; length: 12; V: TRBV2; D: -; J: TRBJ2-1; DNA: TGTGCCAGCAGTGAAGTAGACAATGAGCAGTTCTTC; CDR3: CASSEVDNEQFF
size: few; length: 20; V: TRBV23-1; D: -; J: TRBJ2-2; DNA: TGCGCCAGCAGCCTACGACTGGGACCCGCCCTAGCTGGGAACACCGGGGAGCTGTTTTTT; CDR3: CASSLRLGPALAGNTGELFF
size: few; length: 16; V: TRBV7-9; D: -; J: TRBJ2-7; DNA: TGTGCCAGCAGCCCCTTTGAGGGAGCCCTCCGGGGAGAGCAGTACTTC; CDR3: CASSPFEGALRGEQYF
size: -; length: 14; V: TRBV7-2; D: -; J: TRBJ2-1; DNA: TGTGCCAGCAGCCCCCCAGGGTTCCACAATGAGCAGTTCTTC; CDR3: CASSPPGFHNEQFF
size: few; length: 14; V: TRBV30; D: TRBD1; J: TRBJ1-1; DNA: TGTGCCTGGAACACCGGGACAGGTCGGACTGAAGCTTTCTTT; CDR3: CAWNTGTGRTEAFF
size: -; length: 15; V: TRBV7-9; D: TRBD2; J: TRBJ2-1; DNA: TGTGCCAGCAGAGTCCCTAGCGGGAGAGACAATGAGCAGTTCTTC; CDR3: CASRVPSGRDNEQFF
size: -; length: 13; V: TRBV29-1; D: TRBD1; J: TRBJ2-2; DNA: TGCAGCGCCACAGGGGGTAACACCGGGGAGCTGTTTTTT; CDR3: CSATGGNTGELFF
size: -; length: 10; V: TRBV30; D: -; J: TRBJ2-5; DNA: TGTGCCTGTTGGGGGGAGACCCAGTACTTC; CDR3: CACWGETQYF
size: -; length: 13; V: TRBV27; D: TRBD1; J: TRBJ2-4; DNA: TGTGCCAGCAGTTTAGACAGGGCTGGCATTCAGTACTTC; CDR3: CASSLDRAGIQYF
size: -; length: 11; V: TRBV29-1; D: -; J: TRBJ2-5; DNA: TGCGCCGGGCGGGACCAAGAGACCCAGTACTTC; CDR3: CAGRDQETQYF
size: -; length: 15; V: TRBV23-1; D: -; J: TRBJ1-4; DNA: TGCGCCAGCACCCCGGGAGGAGCGACTAATGAAAAACTGTTTTTT; CDR3: CASTPGGATNEKLFF
size: -; length: 13; V: TRBV5-1; D: -; J: TRBJ1-1; DNA: TGCGCCAGCAGCTTGGCGGGGGACACTGAAGCTTTCTTT; CDR3: CASSLAGDTEAFF
size: few; length: 15; V: TRBV7-8; D: TRBD2; J: TRBJ2-1; DNA: TGTGCCAGCAGCCTCCCGACTAGCGGGAGGGATGAGCAGTTCTTC; CDR3: CASSLPTSGRDEQFF
size: -; length: 15; V: TRBV29-1; D: -; J: TRBJ2-5; DNA: TGCAGCGTTAAGGGACTCGACCTGGTGGGGGAGACCCAGTACTTC; CDR3: CSVKGLDLVGETQYF
size: -; length: 16; V: TRBV27; D: -; J: TRBJ1-1; DNA: TGTGCCAGCAGTTTATCGATTGGGGCTGAGAACACTGAAGCTTTCTTT; CDR3: CASSLSIGAENTEAFF
size: -; length: 14; V: TRBV9; D: TRBD2; J: TRBJ2-7; DNA: TGTGCCAGCAGCGCCAGACTAGCGGACTACGAGCAGTACTTC; CDR3: CASSARLADYEQYF
size: -; length: 16; V: TRBV6-1; D: -; J: TRBJ2-1; DNA: TGTGCCAGCAGTGAAGGGGAGGGGGAGGGGTCCAATGAGCAGTTCTTC; CDR3: CASSEGEGEGSNEQFF
size: few; length: 16; V: TRBV4-1; D: TRBD2; J: TRBJ2-7; DNA: TGCGCCAGCAGCCAACGGGAGCGGGAGGGATTCCACGAGCAGTACTTC; CDR3: CASSQREREGFHEQYF
size: few; length: 13; V: TRBV7-6; D: -; J: TRBJ2-7; DNA: TGTGCCAGCAGCCCGACCCCCTCCTACGAGCAGTACTTC; CDR3: CASSPTPSYEQYF
size: -; length: 13; V: TRBV4-1; D: -; J: TRBJ1-2; DNA: TGCGCCAGCACCGGGGCGGGGACCTATGGCTACACCTTC; CDR3: CASTGAGTYGYTF
size: -; length: 16; V: TRBV29-1; D: -; J: TRBJ2-6; DNA: TGCAGCGTATTAGACAGTGCCCTCTCTGGGGCCAACGTCCTGACTTTC; CDR3: CSVLDSALSGANVLTF